What follows are 27 T cell receptor beta chains derived from one specimen sequenced in a study of technical replicates of blood from several donors. Method: immunoSEQ multiplex PCR; TCRdb's copy keeps in-frame clones and lacks some. The table has 75,000 to 95,000 clones, 90% to 96% seen once. The material sequenced was T cells isolated from PBMCs. The receptors here all came from a human donor in good health.

The chain carries TRBV7-3 and TRBJ2-7; D might be TRBD1 (5 bases). The germline CDR1 and CDR2 sequences are SGHTA and FQGTGA. The CDR3 totals 13 residues. The germline V and J ends were trimmed by 1 base and 5 bases, with 9 bases remaining between them. The CDR3 nucleotides read TGTGCCAGCAGCTTAAATCCAGGGAACGAGCAGTACTTC. Residues: CASSLNPGNEQYF. Full variable domain (rest looked up from reference TRBV7-3 and TRBJ2-7): GAGVSQTPSNKVTEKGKYVELRCDPISGHTALYWYRQSLGQGPEFLIYFQGTGAADDSGLPNDRFFAVRPEGSVSTLKIQRTERGDSAVYLCASSLNPGNEQYFGPGTRLTVT.

Here the CDR3 DNA reads TGTGCCAGCAGCCCTACCGGGACAGAGTCCTACGAGCAGTACTTC. Translating gives CASSPTGTESYEQYF. The rearrangement joins TRBV7-9 to TRBJ2-7; TRBD1 matches at 7 bases. Per germline, CDR1 SEHNR and CDR2 FQNEAQ (reference sequence). Trimming removed 5 bases from V and 1 base from J; junction bases left unmatched: 8. The length of the CDR3 is 15 residues.

The V call is TRBV7-2, the J call TRBJ2-7, with D perhaps matching TRBD1 (7 bases). The germline gives CDR1 SGHTA, CDR2 FQGNSA. V was cut by 3 bases and J by 6 bases, with 12 bases left in between. This CDR3 contains 13 residues. CDR3: CASSLTGRSEQYF. In DNA, the CDR3 is TGTGCCAGCAGCTTGACAGGGAGGAGCGAGCAGTACTTC.

This chain connects TRBV6-5 to TRBJ1-5; weak D call: TRBD1 (5 bases). V gave up 0 bases and J gave up 5 bases, with 11 bases separating them. Germline V gene lookup returns CDR1 MNHEY and CDR2 SVGAGI. The CDR3 covers 15 residues. In DNA form, the CDR3 reads TGTGCCAGCAGTTACTCGAACAGGATAGATCAGCCCCAGCATTTT. Translated, it gives CASSYSNRIDQPQHF.

The CDR3 reads CASSYDRGRTEAFF. The CDR3 nucleotides read TGTGCCAGCAGTTATGACAGGGGACGGACTGAAGCTTTCTTT. The chain uses TRBV27 and TRBJ1-1, with 8 bases matching TRBD1. From germline, CDR1 is MNHEY and CDR2 SMNVEV (reference sequence). The CDR3 has 14 residues. Trimming removed 4 bases from V and 5 bases from J; junction bases left unmatched: 6.

The rearrangement joins TRBV28 to TRBJ1-5; possible D gene TRBD1, 6 bases. V was pared by 11 bases and J by 6 bases, with 14 bases between. Germline V gene sequence: CDR1 MDHEN, CDR2 SYDVKM. This CDR3 is 12 amino acids long. The CDR3 nucleotides are TGTGCCGCCGGACAGTCGGGTCAGCCCCAGCATTTT. It translates to CAAGQSGQPQHF.

This clone was counted a single time. The chain recombines TRBV2 with TRBJ2-7; TRBD1 agrees at 7 bases. The germline V gene encodes CDR1 SNHLY and CDR2 FYNNEI. The trim removed 7 bases at V and 1 base at J, leaving 4 bases unmatched. The CDR3 sequence is 13 residues long. The CDR3 sequence: CASKEDRSYEQYF. CDR3 nucleotide sequence: TGTGCCAGCAAAGAGGACAGGTCCTACGAGCAGTACTTC. Supplemented by reference TRBV2 and TRBJ2-7, the full variable domain reads EPEVTQTPSHQVTQMGQEVILRCVPISNHLYFYWYRQILGQKVEFLVSFYNNEISEKSEIFDDQFSVERPDGSNFTLKIRSTKLEDSAMYFCASKEDRSYEQYFGPGTRLTVT.

The rearrangement joins TRBV7-9 to TRBJ2-7; D may be TRBD2 (5 bases). The germline V gene encodes CDR1 SEHNR and CDR2 FQNEAQ (reference sequence). V was trimmed by 5 bases and J by 0 bases, leaving 11 bases between them. CDR3 length: 14 residues. The CDR3 coding sequence is TGTGCCAGCAGCCCCAGGCGGGCCTCCTACGAGCAGTACTTC. Translating it yields CASSPRRASYEQYF.

The V gene is TRBV5-1, the J gene TRBJ2-7, with 7 positions matching TRBD1. The ends lost 7 bases at V and 3 bases at J; junction bases unmatched: 7. There are 13 residues in the CDR3. Germline V gene sequence: CDR1 SGHRS, CDR2 YFSETQ. The CDR3 sequence is CASGSDRSYEQYF. The CDR3 DNA reads as TGCGCCAGCGGATCGGACAGGAGCTACGAGCAGTACTTC.

The chain is built from TRBV6-4 and TRBJ2-3, with TRBD2 identical over 7 bases. The CDR3 is 13 residues long. The V gene's germline CDR1 is MRHNA and CDR2 SNTAGT. Unmatched junction bases numbered 0, after V lost 3 bases and J lost 3 bases. The CDR3: CASSERETDTQYF. CDR3 DNA sequence: TGTGCCAGCAGTGAGCGGGAGACAGATACGCAGTATTTT.

This clone was counted a few times. For the CDR3, the DNA is TGCGCCAGCAGCTTGAGGACAGGGACTAACTATGGCTACACCTTC. It encodes CASSLRTGTNYGYTF. The chain uses TRBV5-1 and TRBJ1-2, with TRBD1 matching 8 bases. V dropped 1 base and J dropped 0; count of bases not matched to a gene: 2. CDR3 length: 15 amino acids. CDR1 SGHRS and CDR2 YFSETQ come from the germline V gene.

The chain is built from TRBV5-1 and TRBJ2-1; TRBD2 might be the D (6 bases). Germline-derived CDR1 and CDR2 are SGHRS and YFSETQ. V was clipped by 6 bases and J by 6 bases, with 16 bases between them. This CDR3 comprises 14 residues. CDR3 residues: CASNNAGPSNEQFF. In DNA, the CDR3 is TGCGCCAGCAACAACGCGGGACCCTCCAATGAGCAGTTCTTC.

This clone has more than one count but fewer than ten. V and J are TRBV10-1 and TRBJ1-1, with D perhaps matching TRBD1 (5 bases). The CDR3 loop spans 13 amino acids. Germline V gene data show CDR1 as WNHNN and CDR2 as SYGVQD (reference sequence). Trimming pared 3 bases from V and 1 base from J, leaving 6 bases between. The DNA for the CDR3 is TGCGCCAGCAGTGAAGGACAGAACACTGAAGCTTTCTTT. This translates into CASSEGQNTEAFF.

This sequence joins TRBV28 and TRBJ2-7; weak D call: TRBD1 (7 bases). V was cut by 4 bases and J by 3 bases, with 13 bases left in between. The CDR3 extends over 14 amino acids. CDR1 is MDHEN and CDR2 is SYDVKM in the germline V gene. The CDR3 loop reads CASSSTGTGYEQYF. In DNA, the CDR3 is TGTGCCAGCAGTTCGACAGGGACTGGCTACGAGCAGTACTTC.

The gene calls are TRBV6-5 and TRBJ1-1; D not resolved. This CDR3 is 14 amino acids long. The germline gives CDR1 MNHEY, CDR2 SVGAGI. The germline V and J ends were trimmed by 5 bases and 4 bases, with 14 bases remaining between them. The CDR3 loop is CASSPRLGFTEAFF. DNA of the CDR3: TGTGCCAGCAGTCCTCGTCTCGGTTTCACTGAAGCTTTCTTT.

The rearrangement links TRBV7-6 to TRBJ1-4; 8 nucleotides agree with TRBD1. The CDR3 loop spans 15 amino acids. V lost 1 base to trimming and J lost 4 bases; unmatched junction nucleotides: 2. Germline assignment: CDR1 SGHVS and CDR2 FNYEAQ. As DNA, the CDR3 is TGTGCCAGCAGCTTAGGGGACAGGTTTAATGAAAAACTGTTTTTT. This sequence encodes CASSLGDRFNEKLFF. The variable domain in full, completed from reference TRBV7-6 and TRBJ1-4, reads GAGVSQSPRYKVTKRGQDVALRCDPISGHVSLYWYRQALGQGPEFLTYFNYEAQQDKSGLPNDRFSAERPEGSISTLTIQRTEQRDSAMYRCASSLGDRFNEKLFFGSGTQLSVL.

The chain carries TRBV5-1 and TRBJ2-1; a weak D match, TRBD2 (5 bases). Trimming shortened V by 2 bases and J by 3 bases, and 15 bases separated the two germline ends. This CDR3 has 16 amino acids. The V gene's germline CDR1 is SGHRS and CDR2 YFSETQ. CDR3 protein: CASSLGPGNNYNEQFF. CDR3 DNA sequence: TGCGCCAGCAGCTTAGGCCCGGGGAACAACTACAATGAGCAGTTCTTC.

The V call is TRBV19, the J call TRBJ1-5, with a tentative D call TRBD1 (6 bases). The CDR3 has 14 residues. The germline V gene encodes CDR1 LNHDA and CDR2 SQIVND (reference sequence). V lost 2 bases, J lost 4 bases, and 9 bases lay in between. CDR3 coding DNA: TGTGCCAGTAGTATAAGGGACACAAATCAGCCCCAGCATTTT. Amino acids: CASSIRDTNQPQHF.

The sample holds one count of this clone. The DNA of the CDR3 is TGTGCCAGCAGCTCCCTTATTTTTAGTGAGCAGTTCTTC. It translates to CASSSLIFSEQFF. The V gene is TRBV5-6, the J gene TRBJ2-1, with D unresolved. The CDR3 length is 13 residues. Germline V gene data show CDR1 as SGHDT and CDR2 as YYEEEE. Trimming removed 3 bases from V and 9 bases from J, with 13 bases in between. The full variable domain, rest sourced from reference TRBV5-6 and TRBJ2-1, is DAGVTQSPTHLIKTRGQQVTLRCSPKSGHDTVSWYQQALGQGPQFIFQYYEEEERQRGNFPDRFSGHQFPNYSSELNVNALLLGDSALYLCASSSLIFSEQFFGPGTRLTVL.

The DNA for the CDR3 is TGTGCCAGTAGTATCGTGAGGGAGGGCGGCGAGCAGTACTTC. The encoded protein is CASSIVREGGEQYF. This sequence joins TRBV19 and TRBJ2-7, with TRBD2 identical over 7 bases. Germline loops: CDR1 LNHDA, CDR2 SQIVND (reference sequence). The CDR3 sequence is 14 residues long. With 3 bases clipped from V and 6 bases from J, the junction kept 8 bases outside the gene matches.

The chain recombines TRBV7-9 with TRBJ1-4; D not certain. V dropped 2 bases and J dropped 7 bases, with 14 bases sitting between them. CDR3 length: 15 residues. Per germline, CDR1 SEHNR and CDR2 FQNEAQ (reference sequence). The CDR3 coding sequence is TGTGCCAGCAGCTTAAAGGGCGGGAAGAGTGAAAAACTGTTTTTT. This translates into CASSLKGGKSEKLFF.

J is TRBJ1-1 and V is TRBV6-6, with 7 bases matching TRBD1. CDR3 length equals 13 residues. Germline V gene sequence: CDR1 MNHNY, CDR2 SVGAGI (reference sequence). The V and J ends lost 6 bases and 5 bases, in that order; junction bases with no gene match: 6. CDR3 nucleotides: TGTGCCAGCAGACCTAGACAGGGTACTGAAGCTTTCTTT. It yields the protein CASRPRQGTEAFF.

The chain links TRBV9 to TRBJ2-2; TRBD2 aligns across 7 bases. This CDR3 is built from 16 residues. With 0 bases clipped from V and 3 bases from J, the junction kept 5 bases outside the gene matches. The V gene's germline CDR1 is SGDLS and CDR2 YYNGEE. CDR3 sequence: CASSVERGPHTGELFF. The CDR3 nucleotides are TGTGCCAGCAGCGTAGAGCGGGGACCCCACACCGGGGAGCTGTTTTTT.

V gene TRBV30 combines with J gene TRBJ1-1; no clear D gene. Looked up from germline, CDR1 is GTSNPN and CDR2 is SVGIG (reference sequence). The CDR3 is 11 residues long. V lost 5 bases and J lost 4, with 8 bases in between. The CDR3 region is CAWGRSTEAFF. The CDR3 nucleotides are TGTGCCTGGGGCCGCTCCACTGAAGCTTTCTTT.

The chain uses TRBV6-1 and TRBJ2-3; TRBD2 might be the D (5 bases). CDR3 length: 15 residues. CDR1 MNHNS and CDR2 SASEGT come from the germline V gene. The V gene lost 5 bases and the J gene lost 0 bases, with 12 bases spanning the gap. The CDR3 DNA sequence: TGTGCCAGCAGTAGCGGATTCCAAAGCACAGATACGCAGTATTTT. This translates into CASSSGFQSTDTQYF.

The chain has TRBV13 and TRBJ2-5; TRBD2 matches at 9 bases. Trimming at V came to 2 bases and at J to 5 bases, leaving 6 bases not matched to a gene. The V gene's germline CDR1 is PRHDT and CDR2 FYEKMQ (reference sequence). This CDR3 is 15 amino acids long. The CDR3 nucleotides are TGTGCCAGCAGCTTACCTAGCGGGACGGGTGAGACCCAGTACTTC. As protein: CASSLPSGTGETQYF.

Only one count was recorded for this clone. The rearrangement joins TRBV4-2 to TRBJ2-2; 11 bases align to TRBD2. The CDR3 loop spans 20 amino acids. Germline values: CDR1 LGHNA, CDR2 YNFKEQ. The V segment lost 0 bases and the J segment 6 bases; nucleotides outside the gene matches: 15. CDR3 amino acids: CASSQEPLGLAGGGSGELFF. The CDR3, as DNA: TGTGCCAGCAGCCAAGAACCCCTAGGCCTAGCGGGAGGAGGGTCCGGGGAGCTGTTTTTT.